These 10 T cell receptor beta chains share one sample of origin, sequenced in a study of blood T cell repertoires in COVID-19. The method was immunoSEQ multiplex PCR; TCRdb's version includes in-frame clones alone and lacks a portion of them. The sample contains 95,000 to 150,000 clones, more than 80% of which appear only once. The sequenced sample consisted of peripheral blood. Receptor source: a man between 65 and 79 years old with active or convalescent COVID-19.

The genes are TRBV28 and TRBJ1-6, with a weak D call TRBD1 (6 bases). The germline V gene has CDR1 MDHEN and CDR2 SYDVKM. The CDR3 spans 14 residues. Trimming removed 6 bases at V and 7 bases at J, with 13 bases between. CDR3 protein: CASSPGGGNSPLHF. In DNA, the CDR3 is TGTGCCAGCAGCCCCGGTGGGGGCAATTCACCCCTCCACTTT.

V usage is TRBV19 and J usage is TRBJ1-1; possibly TRBD1 for D (6 bases). This CDR3 is 15 amino acids long. V gave up 7 bases and J gave up 0 bases, with 15 bases separating them. Looked up from germline, CDR1 is LNHDA and CDR2 is SQIVND (reference sequence). CDR3 residues: CASTLDSPMNTEAFF. CDR3 bases: TGTGCCAGTACATTGGACAGCCCTATGAACACTGAAGCTTTCTTT.

The chain is built from TRBV19 and TRBJ2-3; possible D gene TRBD1, 6 bases. Germline V gene sequence: CDR1 LNHDA, CDR2 SQIVND (reference sequence). CDR3 length: 13 amino acids. V was trimmed by 6 bases and J by 3 bases, leaving 10 bases between them. The CDR3 protein is CASSQQGTDTQYF. The DNA for the CDR3 is TGTGCCAGTAGCCAACAGGGTACAGATACGCAGTATTTT.

The V gene is TRBV27, the J gene TRBJ1-2; 9 bases fit TRBD1. Germline CDR1 is MNHEY and CDR2 is SMNVEV (reference sequence). After removal of 6 bases from V and 8 bases from J, the junction contained 4 bases not matched to a gene. The CDR3 totals 12 residues. CDR3 residues: CASRQGAKGYTF. The CDR3 DNA is TGTGCCAGCAGACAGGGGGCAAAGGGCTACACCTTC.

The chain uses TRBV11-2 and TRBJ1-4; no definite D call. The germline V and J ends were trimmed by 1 base and 5 bases, with 5 bases remaining between them. This CDR3 has 13 residues. The germline CDR1 and CDR2 sequences are SGHAT and FQNNGV. The CDR3 sequence: CASSLGTNEKLFF. The CDR3 nucleotides read TGTGCCAGCAGCTTAGGCACAAATGAAAAACTGTTTTTT. Using reference TRBV11-2 and TRBJ1-4 for the parts outside the CDR3, the full variable domain is EAGVAQSPRYKIIEKRQSVAFWCNPISGHATLYWYQQILGQGPKLLIQFQNNGVVDDSQLPKDRFSAERLKGVDSTLKIQPAKLEDSAVYLCASSLGTNEKLFFGSGTQLSVL.

This clone was counted a few times. The J gene is TRBJ1-4, the V gene TRBV2, with D uncertain. Trimming shortened V by 9 bases and J by 13 bases, and 18 bases separated the two germline ends. This CDR3 comprises 12 residues. Per the germline V gene, CDR1 is SNHLY and CDR2 is FYNNEI. CDR3 region: CASAGLRNVLFF. Written as DNA, the CDR3 is TGTGCCAGTGCAGGACTCAGAAATGTACTGTTTTTT. The full variable domain, rest sourced from reference TRBV2 and TRBJ1-4, is EPEVTQTPSHQVTQMGQEVILRCVPISNHLYFYWYRQILGQKVEFLVSFYNNEISEKSEIFDDQFSVERPDGSNFTLKIRSTKLEDSAMYFCASAGLRNVLFFGSGTQLSVL.

The V call is TRBV27, the J call TRBJ1-6, with D possibly matching TRBD1 (6 bases). The CDR3 has 14 amino acids. The germline V gene has CDR1 MNHEY and CDR2 SMNVEV (reference sequence). Trimming took 10 bases from V and 10 from J, leaving 20 bases between them. The CDR3 DNA sequence: TGTGCCACAGCCCCGTGGGACACAAAATCACCCCTCCACTTT. This gives the protein CATAPWDTKSPLHF.

This chain uses TRBV27 with TRBJ2-1; TRBD2 matches 9 bases. V was clipped by 3 bases and J by 3 bases; unmatched bases: 6. The CDR3 consists of 16 residues. Germline V lookup: CDR1 MNHEY, CDR2 SMNVEV (reference sequence). Here the CDR3 reads CASSFRGRAHYNEQFF. DNA for the CDR3: TGTGCCAGCAGTTTCCGCGGGAGGGCGCACTACAATGAGCAGTTCTTC.

The chain employs TRBV9 and TRBJ2-3, with 8 bases that match TRBD2. The CDR3 has 16 residues. Per the germline V gene, CDR1 is SGDLS and CDR2 is YYNGEE. With 3 bases clipped from V and 8 bases from J, the junction kept 14 bases outside the gene matches. The CDR3 nucleotides read TGTGCCAGCAGCGCCTCTCAAATAGCGGGAAGTGGTACGCAGTATTTT. This encodes CASSASQIAGSGTQYF. Based on the CDR3 plus reference TRBV9 and TRBJ2-3, the full variable domain is DSGVTQTPKHLITATGQRVTLRCSPRSGDLSVYWYQQSLDQGLQFLIQYYNGEERAKGNILERFSAQQFPDLHSELNLSSLELGDSALYFCASSASQIAGSGTQYFGPGTRLTVL.

The CDR3 sequence: CASGSGQQPQPQHF. The DNA for the CDR3 is TGTGCCAGCGGGAGTGGACAGCAGCCACAGCCCCAGCATTTT. V is TRBV28 and J is TRBJ1-5, with D tentatively TRBD1 (6 bases). V gave up 8 bases and J gave up 7 bases, with 18 bases separating them. This CDR3 contains 14 residues. Germline assignment: CDR1 MDHEN and CDR2 SYDVKM.